This T cell receptor (beta chain) was identified in a study of blood T cell repertoires in COVID-19. The V end was cut by 5 bases, the J end by 2 bases, with 4 bases between. CDR3 length equals 11 residues. The germline CDR1 and CDR2 sequences are MDHEN and SYDVKM. Authors' processing steps: The assay estimated nucleated cells by amplifying reference gene primers. Sequencing was performed with immunoSEQ multiplex PCR; in TCRdb, only in-frame clones are kept and a portion is missing. For V, J and clone size, that table is used; D and trimming come from the DNA. The repertoire holds some 270,000 clones, 80% to 85% seen once, with around 16% in the top ten.

The origin of this receptor is a person aged 65 to 79 with COVID-19, enrolled during active disease. The chain employs TRBV28 and TRBJ2-7; D gene uncertain. The specimen sequenced was peripheral blood. This CDR3 is CASSPTYEQYF. The DNA of the CDR3 is TGTGCCAGCAGTCCCACCTACGAGCAGTACTTC.